This T cell receptor (beta chain) was identified during a study of cytomegalovirus exposure and HLA in healthy donors (dated by TCRdb to the late 2010s). Describing the broader study: An earlier analysis of approximately 590 of the donors reported 250 to 300 Gb of sequence data and 117 million unique TCR beta sequences from some 180 million T cells. An early release that covered about 600 HLA-typed donors contained about 300 gigabases of sequencing data and 70 million to 100 million unique TCR sequences. The genetic ancestry cluster associated with self-reported Caucasian donors included about four fifths of the 398 genotyped donors. The study was designed to test whether signatures of past pathogen exposure could be identified by cataloging public T cell receptors. Using immunosequencing, the study profiled T cell repertoires from some 670 subjects and related those repertoires to cytomegalovirus serostatus. In addition to the first cohort of 650 to 750 subjects, a separate validation cohort of over 90 different subjects was used. High-throughput TCR immunosequencing, statistical association of individual TCRs with disease status, and machine learning were combined to predict cytomegalovirus infection status. A later analysis re-examined previously published TCR beta repertoires from hundreds of donors and added high-resolution HLA genotyping to investigate patterns of TCR occurrence. The later analysis used no new phenotypic data to find candidate immune exposures, relying instead on TCR beta sequences and their occurrence across donors. In an earlier analysis of 587 of the donors, high-throughput TCR beta sequencing was used to judge whether each TCR beta V gene segment behaved as functional or pseudogenic. Donor age, sex, ethnicity and CMV serostatus were collected together with the repertoire data. Genome-wide SNP genotypes for about three fifths of the 666 donors were used in a later genetic analysis, which treated that subset as a discovery cohort. All discovery cohort repertoires had been generated using a single sequencing platform. Both class I and class II loci were covered by HLA typing, at four-digit resolution. Typing coverage differed by locus: A, B, C, DRB1 and DQB1 were typed in roughly 620-640 donors, DQA1 in 522, DPA1 in 600 to 610, and DPB1 in 450 to 490. Roughly 5 DR-DQ haplotypes were handled as single units for association and clustering, since linkage in the cohort was strong. On average, roughly 250,000 unique TCR beta nucleotide sequences were sequenced per donor among roughly 430 genotyped donors of the cohort, with around 19% of those sequences being non-productive.

The library was obtained by the immunoSEQ multiplex PCR assay. A mixture of 60 forward primers for TCR Vbeta segments and 13 reverse primers for TCR Jbeta segments was used in the multiplex PCR. The CDR3 region of rearranged TCR beta genes was amplified from genomic DNA with a multiplex PCR assay. The Illumina HiSeq System was used to sequence the amplified TCR beta libraries as 87-base-pair reads. The paper's processing steps were these. A later analysis counted around 72 million unique TCR beta chains across the 640 or so repertoires, and 9 million to 14 million of these chains were shared by at least two donors. Raw reads were error-corrected and collapsed into unique sequences by a nearest-neighbor algorithm in which closely related sequences were merged to remove PCR and sequencing errors. CDR3 sequences were aligned to IMGT reference sequences to assign V, D and J gene segments. Each retained sequence needed at least a six-nucleotide match to both a V gene segment and a J gene segment. A rearrangement was called productive if the CDR3 had no stop codons and remained in frame with V and J, and every other rearrangement was called non-productive. Following IMGT convention, CDR3 was defined as the stretch from the second conserved V-encoded cysteine up to the conserved J-encoded phenylalanine. Sequences without an unambiguous match to a single V gene segment were excluded from the earlier analysis of approximately 560 of the donors. An earlier analysis of fewer than 650 of the donors classified V segments as functional when productive rearrangements were above 56.7% and as segregating when the standard deviation between donors was above 5%. A statistical classification framework was developed to diagnose cytomegalovirus status using the catalog of TCR beta chain sequences. A later analysis assigned V and J genes by comparing TCR nucleotide sequences with IMGT/GENE-DB human TR gene sequences. In a later analysis, CDR3 sequences and most-parsimonious VDJ recombination scenarios were assigned using the TCRdist pipeline. In a later analysis, each TCR beta chain was defined by its CDR3 amino acid sequence together with its V-gene family, and reads lacking a unique V-gene family were excluded. In a later analysis, 450 to 600 highly shared, low-generation-probability nucleotide sequences were removed to address suspected cross-contamination and a sequencing artifact. In a later analysis, a clonal expansion index was calculated for each public chain from normalized within-repertoire ranks of inferred template counts. Generation probabilities in a later analysis came from a VDJ recombination model fitted to out-of-frame rearrangements, and those results were checked against IGoR. A later analysis scored TCR-TCR, TCR-HLA and TCR-CMV co-occurrence with hypergeometric tests, applying a repertoire-size bias correction to TCR pairs. False discovery rates were estimated in a later analysis by permuting HLA or CMV assignments 20 times. In a later analysis, co-occurring TCRs were grouped using DBSCAN, with TCRdist sequence similarity added in when clustering inside HLA-allele-positive subsets. Repertoires with fewer than 30,000 or more than 120,000 public chains, plus five repertoires with anomalous nucleotide sharing, were excluded from co-occurrence clustering. Not all clones reach the TCRdb copy of this immuneACCESS table, which keeps in-frame sequences only. Checked studies attribute under half of the gap to unresolved V genes and leave the rest unexplained. Clone size and V and J calls were adopted from that table, with D and trimming inferred from the DNA. The sample table lists under 110,000 clones, 70% to 75% of them with a count of one. The leading ten clones occupy 2.8% of the sample.

Findings and caveats that apply to the study as a whole: Presence/absence analyses assumed roughly uniform sequencing depth across donors, an assumption that may not hold. The study listed 150 to 200 TCR beta chains as associated with cytomegalovirus. A later genetic analysis associated a missense DCLRE1C variant with V-gene and J-gene trimming of TCR beta chains, and an independent cohort replicated the association. Most CMV-associated TCR beta chains appeared to be HLA-restricted in a later analysis, and the HLA associations seemed to be driven largely by CMV exposure. The earlier analysis of 450 to 700 of the donors excluded 15 to 20 rarely observed V segments, including chromosome 9 orphons, because counts were too low. The only immune exposure information available for the cohort was CMV serostatus. Linkage disequilibrium might explain the correlated functional status among segregating V segments, but an unknown experimental factor could not be ruled out. A further reported finding was that TCR beta sequences accurately predicted the HLA-A and HLA-B alleles for most subjects in the first cohort. Most TCR sequences were observed very rarely across donors, whereas some public TCRs were present in many individuals. In a later analysis, HLA-associated TCR beta chains were found to be more clonally expanded and to have lower generation probabilities than equally common non-associated chains. Compared with the approximately 720-donor mean, donors in an Asian-associated ancestry cluster had fewer N-insertions in productive TCRs, according to a later genetic analysis. Because HLA typing was missing for some donors at each locus, association tests included only the typed subset. According to a later analysis, parvovirus B19, influenza, CMV and Epstein-Barr virus appeared linked to several top co-occurrence clusters. The classifier was reported to diagnose cytomegalovirus status with high specificity and sensitivity in both the original cohort and the validation cohort. Some IMGT-functional V segments, including TRBV6-2 and TRBV6-3, could not be distinguished by the 87-base-pair reads and were therefore excluded. A group of highly shared sequence variants was considered likely to be a technical artifact of the sequencing pipeline. It was suggested by the authors that the approach could potentially be generalized to other disease states and immunological phenotypes. According to a later analysis, TCR association rates differed among HLA loci, with DRB1 alleles showing the most associated TCRs and HLA-C alleles showing the fewest. In an earlier analysis of 587 of the donors, most TCR beta V segments appeared in productive rearrangements about 87% or about 30% of the time, broadly matching IMGT annotations. In vitro tests confirmed that a few of the cytomegalovirus-associated TCR beta chains recognize cytomegalovirus antigens. This cohort had only TCR beta chains sequenced, and the lack of alpha or paired-chain data limited which features could be detected. Specific HLA alleles were associated with roughly 17,000 TCR beta sequences at a false discovery rate of 0.05 in a later analysis. When HLA alleles, especially DR and DQ, strongly co-occurred, attributing TCR associations to individual alleles was difficult.

The cohort comprised some 680 healthy bone marrow donors. All cohort members were sampled while nominally healthy, although unrecorded immune exposures were likely present. The donor tested CMV seronegative, placing the donor among the 350 or so seronegative members of the cohort. Every donor gave a peripheral blood sample, and the peripheral blood mononuclear cells from that sample were used for TCR beta sequencing. The Qiagen DNeasy Blood Extraction Kit was used to extract genomic DNA from the blood cell samples. As regards this clone: Its antigen specificity is not known. There are no base qualities to consult, and no much larger clone falls within one base.

From cysteine to phenylalanine, the CDR3 is 16 amino acids long. The entry retains the CDR3 DNA only, 48 bases that are in frame from base 1. Trimming removed 2 bases from V and 3 bases from J, leaving 16 bases between the germline ends. CDR1 and CDR2, per the germline V gene, are SNHLY and FYNNEI. Sequences were obtained from PBMCs. Rearrangement joined TRBV2 to TRBJ1-1, with the D segment identity uncertain. The source is a female donor in good health and CMV-seronegative. The DNA sequence follows: TGTGCCAGCAGTGAATCCCTAGGAGCCCTGGACACTGAAGCTTTCTTT. It is translated as CASSESLGALDTEAFF. Reference TRBV2 and TRBJ1-1 genes cover what lies past the CDR3, so the full variable domain is EPEVTQTPSHQVTQMGQEVILRCVPISNHLYFYWYRQILGQKVEFLVSFYNNEISEKSEIFDDQFSVERPDGSNFTLKIRSTKLEDSAMYFCASSESLGALDTEAFFGQGTRLTVV.